This T cell receptor beta chain derives from a study of CD8 T cells in Susac syndrome (dated by TCRdb to the late 2010s). For the study in its entirety: Repertoire sequencing was used to test whether CD8+ T cell activation and differentiation in Susac syndrome was antigen driven. CD8+ T cell repertoire clonality was compared between fewer than 13 healthy donors, some 14 Susac syndrome patients and some 15 multiple sclerosis patients.

Peripheral blood CD8+ and CD4+ T cells from healthy donors, Susac syndrome patients and multiple sclerosis patients were profiled by high-throughput TCR beta sequencing. The multiple sclerosis controls were treatment-naive patients whose relapsing-remitting disease, either stable or active, fulfilled the revised McDonald criteria. Bulk CD8+ and CD4+ T cells were purified by magnetic negative isolation, whereas CD8+ TEMRA cells were enriched by FACS. Blood was collected in EDTA tubes and processed within 24 hours, with PBMCs isolated through density gradient centrifugation. PBMCs intended for TCR sequencing were frozen in liquid nitrogen and were later thawed in a 37 degrees C water bath. The sorted or isolated CD4+, CD8+ and CD8+ TEMRA cells had a purity of 90% or higher. Measured from the cysteine to the phenylalanine, the CDR3 is 16 residues long. The DNA shown is the 48-base CDR3, in frame from base 1. V ends up 1 base short and J 2 bases short, with an unmatched junction base count of 3. CDR1 and CDR2 are read off the germline V gene as MDHEN and SYDVKM.

Broad study findings and their caveats: The number of individuals in the TCR sequencing and HLA analysis was acknowledged as relatively small.

RNA was extracted using the RNeasy kit, and about 0.45 to 1 ug of the RNA was reverse transcribed with random hexamers. The immunoSEQ multiplex PCR assay, covering 54 Vbeta and 13 Jbeta segments, was used to amplify TCR beta CDR3 regions. To correct PCR amplification bias, a synthetic template baseline was used for both primer optimization and computational correction. In the source study's methods: Reads were annotated to V, D and J genes according to IMGT and were analyzed with immunoSEQ Analyzer, with only productive sequences retained. Clonality was calculated as one minus the Shannon entropy normalized by log2 of the number of productive unique sequences. For each patient and control, public and private clones were evaluated among the 100 most prevalent clones. A clone was defined as Susac-specific if it was absent from the healthy and MS cohorts, from about 1,100 published viral clones and from other ImmuneACCESS disease sequences. TCRdb took the public reads, trimmed them with fastp at Q25, ran MiXCR for clone calling and kept in-frame beta chains. Each entry is one CDR3 protein sequence, shown with its most common DNA and genes. V and J calls and clone size were set by TCRdb, not the authors. Here the sample has about 280,000 distinct CDR3 sequences; approximately 81% occur a single time. The ten largest account for about 0.11% of the sample.

Comment on this clonotype: The antigen it recognizes is unknown. Base qualities are not provided; no much larger clone lies one nucleotide away.

In this chain, TRBV28 is recombined with TRBJ1-5, and 9 bases in between align with TRBD1. The specimen was CD8+ T cells from PBMCs. The TCR comes from a human donor with multiple sclerosis. At the DNA level, the sequence is TGTGCCAGCAGTTTATACAGGGGGCTAGGCAATCAGCCCCAGCATTTT. It encodes CASSLYRGLGNQPQHF.